This is a list of T cell receptor beta chains from one sample in a study of neoadjuvant anti-PD-1 for oral cavity cancer. The table came from immunoSEQ multiplex PCR; TCRdb's copy has only in-frame clones and leaves some out. The sample holds 13,000 or so clones, 70% to 75% seen once. The sequencing used PBMCs, collected after nivolumab (anti-PD-1) treatment. These receptors were collected from a person aged 35-79 years with oral cavity squamous cell carcinoma. The CDR3 runs from the conserved cysteine through the conserved F or W.

CDR3: CASSMTGINEQFF; V: TRBV7-3; length: 13; J: TRBJ2-1
CDR3: CSVEMGRYYEAFF; V: TRBV29-1; length: 13; J: TRBJ1-1
CDR3: CASRTGPNEKLFF; V: TRBV25-1; length: 13; J: TRBJ1-4
CDR3: CASQSGAGANTQYF; V: TRBV18; length: 14; J: TRBJ2-3
CDR3: CASSAPLGPATGELFF; V: TRBV9; length: 16; J: TRBJ2-2
CDR3: CASSSGTSGNSYNEQFF; V: TRBV5-4; length: 17; J: TRBJ2-1
CDR3: CASSDSGPSYNEQFF; V: TRBV9; length: 15; J: TRBJ2-1
CDR3: CASSRSISADTQYF; V: TRBV7-3; length: 14; J: TRBJ2-3
CDR3: CASGLGDTEAFF; V: TRBV12-5; length: 12; J: TRBJ1-1
CDR3: CASSGRRYQPQHF; V: TRBV2; length: 13; J: TRBJ1-5
CDR3: CASSEGRSNNYGYTF; V: TRBV2; length: 15; J: TRBJ1-2
CDR3: CASSDPLNTEAFF; V: TRBV2; length: 13; J: TRBJ1-1
CDR3: CAISESGTGNTEAFF; V: TRBV10-3; length: 15; J: TRBJ1-1
CDR3: CASSAQLREQFF; V: TRBV6-1; length: 12; J: TRBJ2-1
CDR3: CASSPRTGSWAEAFF; V: TRBV7-8; length: 15; J: TRBJ1-1
CDR3: CASSLQGANYGYTF; V: TRBV2; length: 14; J: TRBJ1-2
CDR3: CASSFNYYEQYF; V: TRBV7-9; length: 12; J: TRBJ2-7
CDR3: CASSRGSTDTQYF; V: TRBV7-3; length: 13; J: TRBJ2-3
CDR3: CASSPIADSSYEQYF; V: TRBV27; length: 15; J: TRBJ2-7
CDR3: CASSVEDVRNTIYF; V: TRBV9; length: 14; J: TRBJ1-3
CDR3: CASSLWVGNLDEQYF; V: TRBV7-9; length: 15; J: TRBJ2-7
CDR3: CASSRRDRAGNTIYF; V: TRBV7-9; length: 15; J: TRBJ1-3
CDR3: CASGADHNSPLHF; V: TRBV2; length: 13; J: TRBJ1-6
CDR3: CASSIEGLETQYF; V: TRBV19; length: 13; J: TRBJ2-5
CDR3: CASSLDVLSYEQYF; V: TRBV5-1; length: 14; J: TRBJ2-7
CDR3: CASSRDRGRGTEAFF; V: TRBV5-4; length: 15; J: TRBJ1-1
CDR3: CASNRPGTTNTGELFF; V: TRBV5-6; length: 16; J: TRBJ2-2
CDR3: CASSTHRLAGGYEQYF; V: TRBV27; length: 16; J: TRBJ2-7
CDR3: CASSQPENTEAFF; V: TRBV5-1; length: 13; J: TRBJ1-1
CDR3: CASSYSAAGGNYGYTF; V: TRBV6-5; length: 16; J: TRBJ1-2
CDR3: CASGRGQGGYEQYF; V: TRBV11-2; length: 14; J: TRBJ2-7
CDR3: CATSRGRGGNTIYF; V: TRBV15; length: 14; J: TRBJ1-3
CDR3: CASSESKVSGALNGYTF; V: TRBV10-2; length: 17; J: TRBJ1-2
CDR3: CASSLGRVIVGGYTF; V: TRBV5-6; length: 15; J: TRBJ1-2
CDR3: CASSWTQSSYNEQFF; V: TRBV9; length: 15; J: TRBJ2-1
CDR3: CASSLSLAVTDTQYF; V: TRBV5-4; length: 15; J: TRBJ2-3
CDR3: CASSQTYDRGLHGYTF; V: TRBV7-9; length: 16; J: TRBJ1-2
CDR3: CASSLEAQGYNSPLHF; V: TRBV5-1; length: 16; J: TRBJ1-6
CDR3: CASSQWREYSNQPQHF; V: TRBV4-2; length: 16; J: TRBJ1-5
CDR3: CASKGPGPSYGYTF; V: TRBV27; length: 14; J: TRBJ1-2
CDR3: CASSRATGKVSNQPQHF; V: TRBV4-1; length: 17; J: TRBJ1-5
CDR3: CASSEVTANTGELFF; V: TRBV6-1; length: 15; J: TRBJ2-2